These 26 T cell receptor beta chains originate from one sample sequenced in a study of blood T cell repertoires in COVID-19. Assay used: immunoSEQ multiplex PCR; TCRdb lists only in-frame clones, some missing. The table lists about 180,000 clones, approximately 80% of them singletons. The sample comprised peripheral blood. The receptors here all came from a woman aged 40 to 50 with COVID-19, enrolled during active disease.

DNA for the CDR3: TGTGCCAGCAGCCCGCGGGACAGGGGAGGAGATACGCAGTATTTT. This codes for CASSPRDRGGDTQYF. The chain couples TRBV5-4 to TRBJ2-3, with TRBD1 identical over 10 bases. CDR3 length: 15 residues. Looked up from germline, CDR1 is SGHNT and CDR2 is YYREEE (reference sequence). J gave up 5 bases and V 4 bases, and 7 bases lay outside the gene matches.

This clone was picked up one time. The V call is TRBV14, the J call TRBJ1-4, with 7 bases that match TRBD1. Looked up from germline, CDR1 is SGHDN and CDR2 is FVKESK. CDR3 length: 15 residues. J gave up 11 bases and V 1 base, and 10 bases lay outside the gene matches. The CDR3 loop is CASSQAGTVAGKLFF. CDR3 sequence (DNA): TGTGCCAGCAGCCAAGCAGGGACAGTTGCTGGTAAACTGTTTTTT.

This rearrangement joins TRBV9 to TRBJ2-2; 7 bases align to TRBD1. This CDR3 has 14 amino acids. Looked up from germline, CDR1 is SGDLS and CDR2 is YYNGEE. J was trimmed by 6 bases and V by 0 bases; bases with no gene match: 2. The CDR3 DNA reads TGTGCCAGCAGCGTAGCTCAGGGGGCCGGGGAGCTGTTTTTT. This sequence encodes CASSVAQGAGELFF.

This clone came up once. The chain is built from TRBV5-1 and TRBJ2-7, with 11 bases matching TRBD1. Germline-derived CDR1 and CDR2 are SGHRS and YFSETQ. CDR3 length equals 18 residues. The J segment lost 0 bases and the V segment lost 5 bases, leaving 13 bases of the junction unmatched. The CDR3: CASSFGGLGTGGSYEQYF. CDR3 bases: TGCGCCAGCAGTTTTGGTGGGCTCGGGACAGGGGGCTCCTACGAGCAGTACTTC.

The J gene is TRBJ1-3, the V gene TRBV5-4; 7 bases are a match to TRBD1. Germline V CDR1 and CDR2: SGHNT, YYREEE (reference sequence). This CDR3 spans 15 amino acids. J was trimmed by 8 bases and V by 2 bases; bases with no gene match: 10. CDR3 loop: CASSLWGQSRDTIYF. The CDR3, as DNA: TGTGCCAGCAGCTTATGGGGACAGTCGAGGGACACCATATATTTT.

The chain joins TRBV4-2 to TRBJ1-3; 9 positions agree with TRBD1. V was pared by 3 bases and J by 0 bases, with 6 bases of the junction left unmatched. Germline V lookup: CDR1 LGHNA, CDR2 YNFKEQ. The CDR3 consists of 17 residues. The CDR3 is CASSQAGTGLSGNTIYF. In DNA form, the CDR3 reads TGTGCCAGCAGCCAGGCCGGGACAGGGCTCTCTGGAAACACCATATATTTT.

The rearrangement joins TRBV18 to TRBJ2-7; possible D gene TRBD2, 6 bases. Germline assignment: CDR1 KGHSH and CDR2 LQKENI. V lost 1 base to trimming and J lost 3 bases, with 13 bases between them. There are 15 residues in the CDR3. CDR3 DNA: TGTGCCAGCTCACCACGGTTTGGAGGGATCTACGAGCAGTACTTC. It specifies CASSPRFGGIYEQYF.

The chain has TRBV28 and TRBJ2-3; 9 bases are shared with TRBD1. CDR3 length: 14 amino acids. With V trimmed by 5 bases and J by 4 bases, 4 bases remained unmatched. Germline CDR1 reads MDHEN; CDR2 reads SYDVKM. The CDR3, as DNA: TGTGCCAGCAGTCAGGACAGGGGCTCAGATACGCAGTATTTT. Its translation is CASSQDRGSDTQYF. Full variable domain (rest looked up from reference TRBV28 and TRBJ2-3): DVKVTQSSRYLVKRTGEKVFLECVQDMDHENMFWYRQDPGLGLRLIYFSYDVKMKEKGDIPEGYSVSREKKERFSLILESASTNQTSMYLCASSQDRGSDTQYFGPGTRLTVL.

J is TRBJ2-1 and V is TRBV10-2; 13 nucleotides align to TRBD2. Losses at the gene ends were 2 bases for V and 4 bases for J; bases not matched to a gene: 5. Germline loops: CDR1 WSHSY, CDR2 SAAADI. The CDR3 extends over 17 amino acids. CDR3 bases: TGCGCCAGCAGTGAGCGTGGACTAGCGGGAGTATACAATGAGCAGTTCTTC. Residues: CASSERGLAGVYNEQFF.

This rearrangement joins TRBV12-5 to TRBJ2-3; the match to TRBD2 covers 10 bases. From germline, CDR1 is LGHNT and CDR2 FRNRAP. V was pared by 8 bases and J by 0 bases, with 5 bases of the junction left unmatched. CDR3 length: 15 amino acids. The CDR3 region has the DNA TGTGCTAGTTCGCTAGCGGGGGCTAGCACAGATACGCAGTATTTT. Translated, it gives CASSLAGASTDTQYF.

This chain uses TRBV11-2 with TRBJ2-2; TRBD1 aligns across 7 bases. The J segment lost 2 bases and the V segment lost 10 bases, leaving 7 bases of the junction unmatched. CDR1 is SGHAT and CDR2 is FQNNGV in the germline V gene. The CDR3 contains 14 residues. The CDR3 loop is CATATGTNTGELFF. In DNA form, the CDR3 reads TGTGCCACCGCGACAGGGACAAACACCGGGGAGCTGTTTTTT.

The CDR3 nucleotides read TGTGCCAGCAGTTTATACCCGGGGGGGGGAACCGGAACTAGCACAGATACGCAGTATTTT. It codes for CASSLYPGGGTGTSTDTQYF. The rearrangement links TRBV28 to TRBJ2-3; 8 bases are shared with TRBD2. The trim removed 1 base at V and 0 bases at J, leaving 15 bases unmatched. Germline CDR1 MDHEN, CDR2 SYDVKM. The CDR3 sequence is 20 residues long.

This chain's CDR3 is CASRKLDGYTF. The CDR3 coding sequence is TGTGCCAGCAGGAAACTCGATGGCTACACCTTC. The chain uses TRBV27 and TRBJ1-2; D not certain. Looked up from germline, CDR1 is MNHEY and CDR2 is SMNVEV (reference sequence). This CDR3 has 11 residues. V was clipped by 6 bases and J by 6 bases, with 8 bases between them.

V gene TRBV21-1 combines with J gene TRBJ1-2; TRBD1, the table's D call, lacks a check against the DNA. TRBV21-1 is a pseudogene. The CDR3 loop spans 13 amino acids. The CDR3 DNA is TGTGCCAGCAGCCGACAGGGGGCTTTTGGCTACACCTTC. Its protein product is CASSRQGAFGYTF.

The CDR3 coding sequence is TGTGCCAGCTCGAGAAGTTTGAACACTGAAGCTTTCTTT. Its translation: CASSRSLNTEAFF. This chain links TRBV3-1 (or the pseudogene TRBV3-2) with TRBJ1-1, with D uncertain. Between the trimmed V and J ends, which lost 8 bases and 0 bases, there was a span of 10 bases. CDR1 and CDR2 (germline): LGHDT, YNNKEL (reference sequence). This CDR3 has 13 amino acids.

The V call is TRBV5-1, the J call TRBJ2-1; the match to TRBD1 covers 8 bases. Germline lookup yields CDR1 SGHRS and CDR2 YFSETQ. Trimming at V came to 0 bases and at J to 3 bases, leaving 5 bases not matched to a gene. The CDR3 consists of 16 residues. The CDR3 DNA reads TGCGCCAGCAGCTTGGTGCGGACAGGGAACTACAATGAGCAGTTCTTC. Amino acids: CASSLVRTGNYNEQFF.

The chain carries TRBV7-8 and TRBJ2-2, with a possible D match to TRBD2 (5 bases). In germline, CDR1 is SGHVS, CDR2 FQNEAQ. The V and J ends lost 1 base and 7 bases respectively, with 10 bases between them. The CDR3 runs 14 residues. CDR3 DNA sequence: TGTGCCAGCAGCTTAGTGAGCGCGGGCGGGGAGCTGTTTTTT. This sequence encodes CASSLVSAGGELFF.

The chain couples TRBV19 to TRBJ1-2; D is unresolved. Per the germline V gene, CDR1 is LNHDA and CDR2 is SQIVND (reference sequence). The length of the CDR3 is 15 residues. The V gene lost 6 bases and the J gene lost 0 bases, with 14 bases spanning the gap. CDR3 in amino acids: CASSTIRGTNYGYTF. The CDR3 nucleotides are TGTGCCAGTAGCACCATCAGAGGGACTAACTATGGCTACACCTTC.

The chain carries TRBV7-3 and TRBJ2-1, with D perhaps TRBD1 (5 bases). The ends were cut back, 4 bases at V and 4 bases at J, with 20 bases in the middle. Germline CDR1 is SGHTA and CDR2 is FQGTGA. The length of the CDR3 is 17 residues. The CDR3 sequence: CASSSFKAGQTYNEQFF. For the CDR3, the DNA is TGTGCCAGCAGCTCGTTCAAGGCAGGGCAGACATACAATGAGCAGTTCTTC.

This clone showed up just a few times. The V call is TRBV9, the J call TRBJ1-2, with D perhaps matching TRBD1 (5 bases). Trimming removed 5 bases at V and 2 bases at J, with 7 bases between. Germline V lookup: CDR1 SGDLS, CDR2 YYNGEE. This CDR3 is 12 amino acids long. The DNA of the CDR3 is TGTGCCAGCAGGGGGGGAAACTATGGCTACACCTTC. This gives the protein CASRGGNYGYTF.

This clone was seen just once. The rearrangement links TRBV6-2 or TRBV6-3 to TRBJ2-7; no clear D. With 5 bases removed from V and 9 bases from J, the gap between germline ends came to 20 bases. Germline V lookup: CDR1 MNHEY, CDR2 SVGEGT. The CDR3 sequence is 14 residues long. The CDR3 loop reads CASSIATVPNGQYF. The CDR3 DNA reads TGTGCCAGCAGTATAGCAACGGTTCCTAACGGGCAGTACTTC.

The rearrangement uses TRBV19 and TRBJ1-2; D may be TRBD1 (5 bases). This CDR3 contains 19 residues. Trimming left V 1 base short and J 2 bases short, with 23 bases between. Germline V gene data show CDR1 as LNHDA and CDR2 as SQIVND (reference sequence). The DNA for the CDR3 is TGTGCCAGTAGTATAGTCGGCTGGGGAAGGGGAAGCCTAAACTATGGCTACACCTTC. Translation: CASSIVGWGRGSLNYGYTF.

This chain joins TRBV7-9 and TRBJ1-1; a weak D match, TRBD1 (6 bases). Germline lookup yields CDR1 SEHNR and CDR2 FQNEAQ (reference sequence). Trimming removed 6 bases at V and 7 bases at J, with 21 bases between. CDR3 length equals 15 residues. The CDR3, as DNA: TGTGCCAGCAGTTCCTCCGTAACAGGGCATGGTGAAGCTTTCTTT. Translated: CASSSSVTGHGEAFF.

This clone has a handful of counts. The CDR3 here is CASSIQRGNTEAFF. The CDR3 DNA is TGTGCCAGCAGTATACAACGGGGGAACACTGAAGCTTTCTTT. This chain connects TRBV2 to TRBJ1-1; D unresolved. The CDR3 totals 14 residues. The V and J ends lost 5 bases and 1 base respectively, with 11 bases between them. Germline V gives CDR1 SNHLY, CDR2 FYNNEI.

The rearrangement uses TRBV5-1 and TRBJ2-3, with D perhaps matching TRBD2 (6 bases). Germline loops: CDR1 SGHRS, CDR2 YFSETQ. Trimming took off 2 bases at V and 1 base at J, with 14 bases between the two ends. This CDR3 spans 16 amino acids. The DNA for the CDR3 is TGCGCCAGCAGCTTCGGACGGAGACTAGGCACAGATACGCAGTATTTT. It specifies CASSFGRRLGTDTQYF. The entire variable domain, with the rest obtained from reference TRBV5-1 and TRBJ2-3, is as follows: KAGVTQTPRYLIKTRGQQVTLSCSPISGHRSVSWYQQTPGQGLQFLFEYFSETQRNKGNFPGRFSGRQFSNSRSEMNVSTLELGDSALYLCASSFGRRLGTDTQYFGPGTRLTVL.

The chain is built from TRBV6-4 and TRBJ2-3; 12 bases align to TRBD2. Germline V gives CDR1 MRHNA, CDR2 SNTAGT. This CDR3 comprises 17 residues. The J segment lost 3 bases and the V segment lost 1 base, leaving 5 bases of the junction unmatched. The CDR3 DNA is TGTGCCAGCAGTGACTGGAGACTAGCGGGAGAGACAGATACGCAGTATTTT. It encodes CASSDWRLAGETDTQYF.